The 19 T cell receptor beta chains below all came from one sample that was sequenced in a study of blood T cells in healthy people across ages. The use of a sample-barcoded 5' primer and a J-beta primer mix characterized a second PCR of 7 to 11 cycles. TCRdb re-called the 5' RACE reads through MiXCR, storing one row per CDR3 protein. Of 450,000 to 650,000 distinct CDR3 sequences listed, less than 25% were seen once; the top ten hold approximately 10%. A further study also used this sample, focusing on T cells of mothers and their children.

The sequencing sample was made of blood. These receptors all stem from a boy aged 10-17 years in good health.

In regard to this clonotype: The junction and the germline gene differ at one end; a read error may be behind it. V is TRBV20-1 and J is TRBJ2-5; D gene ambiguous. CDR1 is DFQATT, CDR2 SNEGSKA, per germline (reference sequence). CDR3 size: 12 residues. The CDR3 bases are TGTAGTGCTAGAGATCTGAGTACGAGACAGTACTTC. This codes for CSARDLSTRQYF.

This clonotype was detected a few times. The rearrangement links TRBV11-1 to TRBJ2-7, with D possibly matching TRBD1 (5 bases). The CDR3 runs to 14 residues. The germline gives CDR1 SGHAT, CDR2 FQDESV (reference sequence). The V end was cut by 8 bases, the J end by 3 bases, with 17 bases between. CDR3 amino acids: CASADSDSNYEQYF. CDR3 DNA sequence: TGTGCCAGCGCTGACAGCGACTCGAACTACGAGCAGTACTTC.

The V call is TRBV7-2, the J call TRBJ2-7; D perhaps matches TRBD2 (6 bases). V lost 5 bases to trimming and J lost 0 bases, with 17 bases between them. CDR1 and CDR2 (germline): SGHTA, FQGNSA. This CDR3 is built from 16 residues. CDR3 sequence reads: CASSPVSAGSSYEQYF. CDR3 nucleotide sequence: TGTGCCAGCAGCCCAGTATCAGCGGGCTCCTCCTACGAGCAGTACTTC. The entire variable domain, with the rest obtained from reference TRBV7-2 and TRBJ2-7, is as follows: GAGVSQSPSNKVTEKGKDVELRCDPISGHTALYWYRQSLGQGLEFLIYFQGNSAPDKSGLPSDRFSAERTGGSVSTLTIQRTQQEDSAVYLCASSPVSAGSSYEQYFGPGTRLTVT.

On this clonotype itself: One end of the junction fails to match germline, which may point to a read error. The chain's CDR3 is CASSLDRTGGRTYEHYF. In DNA, the CDR3 is TGTGCCAGCAGCTTAGATAGGACAGGGGGCAGGACGTACGAGCATTACTTC. This chain connects TRBV7-2 to TRBJ2-7; TRBD1 matches 11 bases. The CDR3 is 17 amino acids. The germline V gene encodes CDR1 SGHTA and CDR2 FQGNSA. Filled out from reference TRBV7-2 and TRBJ2-7, the complete variable domain reads GAGVSQSPSNKVTEKGKDVELRCDPISGHTALYWYRQSLGQGLEFLIYFQGNSAPDKSGLPSDRFSAERTGGSVSTLTIQRTQQEDSAVYLCASSLDRTGGRTYEHYFGPGTRLTVT.

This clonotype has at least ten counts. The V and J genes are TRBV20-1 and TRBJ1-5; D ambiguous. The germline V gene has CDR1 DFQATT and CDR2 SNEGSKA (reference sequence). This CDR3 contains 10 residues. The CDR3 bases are TGCAGCGGGAGGAATCAGCCCCAGCATTTT. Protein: CSGRNQPQHF.

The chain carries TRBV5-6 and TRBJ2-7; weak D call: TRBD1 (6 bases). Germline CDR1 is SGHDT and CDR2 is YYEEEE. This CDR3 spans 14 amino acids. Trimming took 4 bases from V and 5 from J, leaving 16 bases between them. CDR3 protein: CASSPVTGPNEQYF. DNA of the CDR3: TGTGCCAGCAGCCCCGTCACAGGGCCAAACGAGCAGTACTTC.

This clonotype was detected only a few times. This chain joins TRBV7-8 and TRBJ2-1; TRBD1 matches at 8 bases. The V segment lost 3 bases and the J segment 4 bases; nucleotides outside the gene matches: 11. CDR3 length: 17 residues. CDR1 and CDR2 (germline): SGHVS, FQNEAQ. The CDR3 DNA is TGTGCCAGCAGCTTTGATACAGGGGGTAAGATGTACAATGAGCAGTTCTTC. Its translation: CASSFDTGGKMYNEQFF.

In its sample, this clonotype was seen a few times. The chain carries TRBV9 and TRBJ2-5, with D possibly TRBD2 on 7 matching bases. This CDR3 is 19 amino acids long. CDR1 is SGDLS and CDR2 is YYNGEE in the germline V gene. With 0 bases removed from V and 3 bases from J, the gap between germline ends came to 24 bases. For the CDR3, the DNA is TGTGCCAGCAGCGTAGGAATTAGGGGGACGGGGGGCGCGGAAGAGACCCAGTACTTC. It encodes CASSVGIRGTGGAEETQYF.

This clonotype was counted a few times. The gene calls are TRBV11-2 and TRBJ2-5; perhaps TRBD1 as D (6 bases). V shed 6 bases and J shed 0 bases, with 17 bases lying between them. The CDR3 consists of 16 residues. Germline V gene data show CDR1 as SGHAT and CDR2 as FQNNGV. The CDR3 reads CASRRLNTGNQETQYF. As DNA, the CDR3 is TGTGCCAGCAGGAGACTAAATACAGGGAACCAAGAGACCCAGTACTTC.

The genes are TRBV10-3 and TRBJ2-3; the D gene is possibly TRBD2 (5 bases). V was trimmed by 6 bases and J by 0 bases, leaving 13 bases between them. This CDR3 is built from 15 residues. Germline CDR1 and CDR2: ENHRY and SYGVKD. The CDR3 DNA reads TGTGCCATCAGATCACTAACGGGAAGCACAGATACGCAGTATTTT. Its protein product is CAIRSLTGSTDTQYF.

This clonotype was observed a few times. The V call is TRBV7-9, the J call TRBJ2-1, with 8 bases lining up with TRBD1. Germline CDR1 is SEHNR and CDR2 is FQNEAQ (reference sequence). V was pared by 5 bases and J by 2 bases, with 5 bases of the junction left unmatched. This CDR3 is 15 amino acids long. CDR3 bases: TGTGCCAGCAGCCCAGAGGACAGGGCCTACAATGAGCAGTTCTTC. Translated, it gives CASSPEDRAYNEQFF.

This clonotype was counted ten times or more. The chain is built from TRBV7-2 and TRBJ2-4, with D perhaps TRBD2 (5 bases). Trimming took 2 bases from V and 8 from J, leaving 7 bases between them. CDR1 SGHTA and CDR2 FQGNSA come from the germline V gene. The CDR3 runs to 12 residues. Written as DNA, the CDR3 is TGTGCCAGCAGCTTATACGGGGACATTCAGTACTTC. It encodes CASSLYGDIQYF. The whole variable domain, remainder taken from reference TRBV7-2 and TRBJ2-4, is GAGVSQSPSNKVTEKGKDVELRCDPISGHTALYWYRQSLGQGLEFLIYFQGNSAPDKSGLPSDRFSAERTGGSVSTLTIQRTQQEDSAVYLCASSLYGDIQYFGAGTRLSVL.

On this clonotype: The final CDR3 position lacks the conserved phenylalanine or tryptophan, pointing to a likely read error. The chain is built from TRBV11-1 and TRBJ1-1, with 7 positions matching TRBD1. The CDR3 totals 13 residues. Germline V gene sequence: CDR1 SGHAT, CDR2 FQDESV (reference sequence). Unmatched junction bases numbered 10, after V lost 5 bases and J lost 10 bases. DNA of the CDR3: TGTGCCAGCAGCGCGCTCAGGGGGAGACCAGCTTTCTCT. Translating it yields CASSALRGRPAFS.

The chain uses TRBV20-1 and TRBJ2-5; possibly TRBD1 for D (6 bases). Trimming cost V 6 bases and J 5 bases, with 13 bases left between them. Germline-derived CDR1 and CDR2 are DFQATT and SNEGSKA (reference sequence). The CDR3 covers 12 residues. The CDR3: CSASQGRETQYF. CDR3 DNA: TGCAGTGCGAGCCAGGGGCGGGAGACCCAGTACTTC.

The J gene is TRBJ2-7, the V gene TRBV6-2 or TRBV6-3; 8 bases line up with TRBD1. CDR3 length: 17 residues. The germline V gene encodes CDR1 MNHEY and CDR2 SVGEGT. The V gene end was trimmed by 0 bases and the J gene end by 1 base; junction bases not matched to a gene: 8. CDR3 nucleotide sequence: TGTGCCAGCAGTTACTCGTCTAAAACAGGGGGATCCTACGAGCAGTACTTC. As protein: CASSYSSKTGGSYEQYF.

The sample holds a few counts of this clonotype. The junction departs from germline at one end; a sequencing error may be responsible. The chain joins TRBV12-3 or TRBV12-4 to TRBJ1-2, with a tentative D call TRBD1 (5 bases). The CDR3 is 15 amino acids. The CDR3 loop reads CASSPQGEANYGNTF. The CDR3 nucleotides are TGTGCCAGCAGTCCCCAGGGAGAAGCTAACTATGGCAACACCTTC.

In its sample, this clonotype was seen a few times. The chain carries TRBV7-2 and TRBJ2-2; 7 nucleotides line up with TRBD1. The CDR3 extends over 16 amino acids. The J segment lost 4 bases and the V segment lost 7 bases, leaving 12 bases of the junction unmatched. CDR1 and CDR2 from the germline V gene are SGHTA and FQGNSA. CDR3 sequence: CASTLNPGTATGELFF. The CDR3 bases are TGTGCCAGCACCCTAAACCCCGGGACAGCCACCGGGGAGCTGTTTTTT.

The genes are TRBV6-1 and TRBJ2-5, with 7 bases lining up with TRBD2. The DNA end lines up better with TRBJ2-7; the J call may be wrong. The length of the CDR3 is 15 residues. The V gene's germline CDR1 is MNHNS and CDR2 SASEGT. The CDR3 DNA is TGTGCCAGCAGTGAAGGGCCTAGCGGACAATACGAGCAGTACTTC. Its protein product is CASSEGPSGQYEQYF.

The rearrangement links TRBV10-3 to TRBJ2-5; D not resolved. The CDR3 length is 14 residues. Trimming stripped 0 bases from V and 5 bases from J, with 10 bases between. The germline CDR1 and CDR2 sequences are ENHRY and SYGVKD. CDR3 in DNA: TGTGCCATCAGTGAGTCTAAGGGTCTTGAGACCCAGTACTTC. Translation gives CAISESKGLETQYF.